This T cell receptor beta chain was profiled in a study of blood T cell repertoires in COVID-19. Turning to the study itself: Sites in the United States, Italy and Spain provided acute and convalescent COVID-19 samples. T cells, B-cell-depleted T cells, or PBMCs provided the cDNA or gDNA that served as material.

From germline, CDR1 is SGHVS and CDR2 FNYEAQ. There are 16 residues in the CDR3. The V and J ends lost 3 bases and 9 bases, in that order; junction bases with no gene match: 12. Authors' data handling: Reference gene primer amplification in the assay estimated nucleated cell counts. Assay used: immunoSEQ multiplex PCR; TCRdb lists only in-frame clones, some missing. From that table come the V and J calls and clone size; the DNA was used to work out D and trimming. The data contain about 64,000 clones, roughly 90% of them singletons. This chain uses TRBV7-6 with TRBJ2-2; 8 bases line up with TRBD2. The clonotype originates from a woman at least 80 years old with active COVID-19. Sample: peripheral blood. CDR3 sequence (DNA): TGTGCCAGCAGCTTCTCGAGCGGGAGCACAGTCCGGGAGCTGTTTTTT. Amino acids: CASSFSSGSTVRELFF.